This is a list of T cell receptor beta chains from one sample in a study of T cells after yellow fever vaccination. TCRdb re-analysed the 5' RACE reads in MiXCR, keeping a single row per CDR3 protein. The repertoire holds some 320,000 distinct CDR3 sequences, with 3.5% to 5% as singletons. The sample was PBMCs, taken 15 days after the yellow fever booster vaccination. The receptors were sampled from a man aged 18 to 35 who received the YFV17D yellow fever vaccine. Both conserved end residues are part of each CDR3. Fields, in order: clone size, D gene, J gene, V gene, CDR3 protein, CDR3 DNA. D genes are given only for firm matches. Clone size is stated in some rows and not others, as once, few, many or a class when expanded.

>many|TRBD1|TRBJ2-3|TRBV5-5
CASSLAGTGRTDTQYF
TGTGCCAGCAGCTTGGCCGGGACAGGGAGAACAGATACGCAGTATTTT
>few|-|TRBJ1-5|TRBV12-3/TRBV12-4
CASSLSGPQHF
TGTGCCAGCAGTTTATCGGGGCCCCAGCATTTT
>-|-|TRBJ1-4|TRBV5-1
CASSLGWNNEKLFF
TGCGCCAGCAGCTTGGGGTGGAATAATGAAAAACTGTTTTTT
>many|TRBD2|TRBJ2-7|TRBV20-1
CSAEKLAGGFEQYF
TGCAGTGCAGAAAAACTAGCGGGGGGTTTCGAGCAGTACTTC
>many|TRBD1|TRBJ1-5|TRBV6-6
CASSYPGTDNQPQHF
TGTGCCAGCAGTTATCCCGGGACAGACAATCAGCCCCAGCATTTT
>many|-|TRBJ2-4|TRBV4-1
CASSQDPSAYGKNIQYF
TGCGCCAGCAGCCAAGATCCCAGCGCGTACGGTAAAAACATTCAGTACTTC
>few|-|TRBJ1-2|TRBV10-3
CAISESSGEAGPTRNYGYTF
TGTGCCATCAGTGAGTCCTCGGGCGAAGCAGGCCCTACCCGTAACTATGGCTACACCTTC
>many|-|TRBJ2-7|TRBV27
CASSLSASSNYEQYF
TGTGCCAGCAGTTTATCGGCTAGCTCAAACTACGAGCAGTACTTC
>few|-|TRBJ2-1|TRBV12-3/TRBV12-4
CASRQRPSYNEQFF
TGTGCCAGCCGACAAAGGCCCTCTTACAATGAGCAGTTCTTC
>-|TRBD2|TRBJ2-3|TRBV6-5
CASSTAGVDTQYF
TGTGCCAGCAGTACGGCGGGGGTAGATACGCAGTATTTT
>-|-|TRBJ2-2|TRBV3-1
CASSQSPPGELFF
TGTGCCAGCAGCCAAAGTCCTCCCGGGGAGCTGTTTTTT
>many|TRBD1|TRBJ1-2|TRBV7-2
CASSVQGDGYTF
TGTGCCAGCAGCGTACAGGGGGATGGCTACACCTTC
>many|TRBD1|TRBJ2-7|TRBV20-1
CSAVGQGNRLAMDEQYF
TGCAGTGCTGTGGGACAGGGGAATCGACTAGCGATGGACGAGCAGTACTTC
>many|-|TRBJ1-6|TRBV20-1
CSARDRGSSYNSPLHF
TGCAGTGCTAGAGATAGGGGCAGCTCCTATAATTCACCCCTCCACTTT
>many|-|TRBJ1-1|TRBV5-1
CASRRVGDTEAFF
TGCGCCAGCAGACGCGTGGGGGACACTGAAGCTTTCTTT
>many|-|TRBJ1-2|TRBV7-3
CASSLGGLGGYTF
TGTGCCAGCAGCCTAGGAGGGCTGGGCGGCTACACCTTC
>-|-|TRBJ2-6|TRBV7-2
CASSLLGAGANVLTF
TGTGCCAGCAGCTTATTGGGGGCCGGGGCCAACGTCCTGACTTTC
>many|-|TRBJ1-3|TRBV10-3
CAISPQQPSSGNTIYF
TGTGCCATCTCCCCGCAACAGCCGAGCTCTGGAAACACCATATATTTT
>-|-|TRBJ2-7|TRBV20-1
CSATTPAGRYEQYF
TGCAGTGCTACTACACCGGCGGGTCGGTACGAGCAGTACTTC
>few|-|TRBJ2-7|TRBV18
CASSPMRDSSYEQYF
TGTGCCAGCTCACCGATGAGAGACAGCTCCTACGAGCAGTACTTC
>many|-|TRBJ2-1|TRBV5-1
CASRKTGTINEQFF
TGCGCCAGCAGGAAAACCGGGACGATAAATGAGCAGTTCTTC
>few|-|TRBJ1-3|TRBV6-5
CASSYSTWGRNTIYF
TGTGCCAGCAGTTACTCGACTTGGGGGAGAAACACCATATATTTT
>-|TRBD1|TRBJ2-5|TRBV7-3
CASSLTPRQGTQETQYF
TGTGCCAGCAGCTTAACACCGAGACAGGGTACCCAAGAGACCCAGTACTTC
>many|TRBD1|TRBJ1-2|TRBV7-2
CASTNTLQGNYGYTF
TGTGCCAGCACCAACACCCTACAGGGGAACTATGGCTACACCTTC
>-|-|TRBJ1-4|TRBV7-8
CASSSRMGIYEKLFF
TGTGCCAGCAGCTCACGCATGGGCATTTATGAAAAACTGTTTTTT
>-|-|TRBJ2-2|TRBV5-1
CASSSDYAGGELFF
TGCGCCAGCAGCTCGGACTACGCGGGCGGGGAGCTGTTTTTT
>few|TRBD1|TRBJ1-4|TRBV24-1
CATSAGTGTTNEKLFF
TGTGCCACCAGTGCTGGGACAGGAACAACTAATGAAAAACTGTTTTTT
>many|-|TRBJ2-1|TRBV6-5
CASSRHNEQFF
TGTGCCAGCAGTCGCCACAATGAGCAGTTCTTC
>-|-|TRBJ1-3|TRBV7-2
CASSLDGRWRNTIYF
TGTGCCAGCAGCTTAGACGGCAGGTGGAGAAACACCATATATTTT
>many|-|TRBJ2-2|TRBV5-1
CASSLQGTGELFF
TGCGCCAGCAGCCTACAGGGAACCGGGGAGCTGTTTTTT
>-|-|TRBJ2-1|TRBV6-5
CASSYYPGRGNEQFF
TGTGCCAGCAGTTACTATCCGGGCCGCGGTAATGAGCAGTTCTTC
>many|-|TRBJ1-1|TRBV7-9
CASSPWRTRGWAEAFF
TGTGCCAGCAGCCCCTGGAGGACAAGGGGGTGGGCTGAAGCTTTCTTT
>many|-|TRBJ2-7|TRBV20-1
CSATASAFSEQYF
TGCAGTGCTACCGCTTCCGCCTTCTCCGAGCAGTACTTC
>few|TRBD2|TRBJ2-3|TRBV5-1
CASSGRGSGTDTQYF
TGCGCCAGCAGCGGGAGGGGATCTGGCACAGATACGCAGTATTTT
>-|TRBD1|TRBJ1-5|TRBV3-1
CASSLQGDNQPQHF
TGTGCCAGCAGCCTACAGGGGGACAATCAGCCCCAGCATTTT
>many|-|TRBJ1-2|TRBV7-9
CASSLDSFGGYTF
TGTGCCAGCAGCTTAGACAGCTTCGGCGGCTACACCTTC
>many|TRBD1|TRBJ2-7|TRBV20-1
CSARNRGGGSYEQYF
TGCAGTGCTAGAAACAGGGGTGGTGGTTCCTACGAGCAGTACTTC
>few|-|TRBJ2-3|TRBV5-8
CGGQFLTWGLRDGTDTQYF
TGTGGCGGGCAGTTCCTCACCTGGGGACTTCGGGATGGCACAGATACGCAGTATTTT
>-|TRBD1|TRBJ2-3|TRBV12-5
CASGLGTGVADTQYF
TGTGCTAGTGGTTTAGGGACAGGGGTTGCAGATACGCAGTATTTT
>many|TRBD1|TRBJ2-5|TRBV10-2
CATDDRVTETQYF
TGCGCCACCGATGACAGGGTGACAGAGACCCAGTACTTC
>-|-|TRBJ2-5|TRBV7-9
CASSPRSLAETQYF
TGTGCCAGCAGCCCGAGGTCCTTGGCGGAGACCCAGTACTTC
>-|TRBD1|TRBJ1-2|TRBV6-5
CASSLPGQGADGYTF
TGTGCCAGCAGCCTACCGGGACAGGGGGCGGATGGCTACACCTTC
>many|-|TRBJ1-6|TRBV7-8
CASSLDRDNSPLHF
TGTGCCAGCAGCTTAGACAGGGATAATTCACCCCTCCACTTT
>many|-|TRBJ1-2|TRBV25-1
CASSAAGVGNDYGYTF
TGTGCCAGCAGTGCCGCCGGGGTGGGTAACGACTATGGCTACACCTTC